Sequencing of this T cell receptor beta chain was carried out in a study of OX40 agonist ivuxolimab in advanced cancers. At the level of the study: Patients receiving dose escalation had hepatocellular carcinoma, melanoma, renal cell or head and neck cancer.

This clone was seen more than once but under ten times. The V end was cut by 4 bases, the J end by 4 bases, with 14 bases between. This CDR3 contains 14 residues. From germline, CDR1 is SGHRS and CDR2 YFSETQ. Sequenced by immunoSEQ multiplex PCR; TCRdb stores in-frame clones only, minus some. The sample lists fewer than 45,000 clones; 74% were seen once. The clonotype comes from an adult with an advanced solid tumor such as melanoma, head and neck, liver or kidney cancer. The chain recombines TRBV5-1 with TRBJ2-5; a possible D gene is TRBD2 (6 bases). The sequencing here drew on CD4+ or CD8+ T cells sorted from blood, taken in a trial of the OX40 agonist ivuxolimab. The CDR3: CASSPRPGLETQYF. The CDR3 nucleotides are TGCGCCAGCAGCCCTCGTCCGGGACTAGAGACCCAGTACTTC.